This TCR beta chain was recorded in a study of cytomegalovirus exposure and HLA in healthy donors. Study at large: The approximately 120 validation repertoires and the approximately 700 first-cohort repertoires shared a platform, a later analysis reported.

Findings and caveats of the study: A list of around 150 TCR beta chains associated with cytomegalovirus was given. Cytomegalovirus status, reportedly, was diagnosed with high specificity and sensitivity by the classifier.

The protocol was immunoSEQ multiplex PCR, while the TCRdb copy is restricted to in-frame clones and leaves out a portion. The top ten clones hold 0.35% to 0.4% of a sample with 250,000 to 300,000 clones, around 90% of them seen once. About this clone itself: Its target is not known.

Germline CDR1 LGHNA, CDR2 YSLEER. V was pared by 0 bases and J by 6 bases, with 15 bases between. The CDR3 is 16 amino acids. Sequencing was performed on PBMCs. The receptor comes from a woman aged 18 to 35 in good health and CMV-seronegative. This chain uses TRBV4-3 with TRBJ2-1; D possibly corresponds to TRBD2 (6 bases). CDR3 in amino acids: CASSQDATSPSNEQFF. The CDR3 nucleotides are TGCGCCAGCAGCCAAGACGCTACTAGCCCATCCAATGAGCAGTTCTTC.